This is a list of T cell receptor beta chains from one sample in a study of CD8 T cells in ankylosing spondylitis. MiXCR was run by TCRdb on the 5' RACE reads, yielding one entry per CDR3 protein. The sample consists of around 450,000 distinct CDR3 sequences, more than 25% of them appearing once. The sequencing sample was made of blood, either unsorted or a sorted T cell fraction (not recorded which). These TCRs come from a male donor with ankylosing spondylitis. CDR3s include the opening cysteine and the closing phenylalanine or tryptophan. A D gene is named only where the DNA matches it firmly. Only some rows state a clone size, as once, few, many or a class for expanded clones.

TRBV11-2	TRBJ1-1	-	-	TGTGCCAGCAGCGAACTAAGTAACACTGAAGCTTTCTTT	CASSELSNTEAFF
TRBV7-9	TRBJ2-1	many	TRBD1	TGTGCCAGCAGCTTAGGTACAGGGGTTATCTACAATGAGCAGTTCTTC	CASSLGTGVIYNEQFF
TRBV3-1	TRBJ2-7	-	-	TGTGCCAGCAGCCAAGATTTGTCGGGGGAGGTCGAGCAGTACTTC	CASSQDLSGEVEQYF
TRBV5-4	TRBJ2-3	few	-	TGTGCCAGCAGCTTGGGGACGGGTGGATTCAACGAGGGGACGCAGTATTTT	CASSLGTGGFNEGTQYF
TRBV12-3/TRBV12-4	TRBJ1-1	few	-	TGTGCCAGCAGTTTTTCATCGGAGAACACTGAAGCTTTCTTT	CASSFSSENTEAFF
TRBV28	TRBJ1-2	few	TRBD1	TGTGCCAGCAGGTGGACAGGGGGCGAAGGCTACACCTTC	CASRWTGGEGYTF
TRBV7-9	TRBJ2-3	-	-	TGTGCCAGCAGCTTAGTTCTAGCGACCTACACAGATACGCAGTATTTT	CASSLVLATYTDTQYF
TRBV27	TRBJ2-5	few	-	TGTGCCAGCAGTTTACGGGGGGCGTGGGAGACCCAGTACTTC	CASSLRGAWETQYF
TRBV9	TRBJ2-1	-	TRBD1	TGTGCCAGCAGCCCCCTTCAGGGGGCGGGTGAGCAGTTCTTC	CASSPLQGAGEQFF
TRBV9	TRBJ2-7	-	-	TGTGCCAGCAGCGGAGGACGCTTAGCCTCCGAGCAGTACTTC	CASSGGRLASEQYF
TRBV5-6	TRBJ2-5	-	-	TGTGCCAGCAGCCCCGGGACCCAAGGGGAGACCCAGTACTTC	CASSPGTQGETQYF
TRBV5-1	TRBJ2-1	few	TRBD1	TGCGCCAGCAGCACCAGTCCCGGGACAGGGGCCAATGAGCAGTTCTTC	CASSTSPGTGANEQFF
TRBV12-3/TRBV12-4	TRBJ2-3	many	-	TGTGCCAGCAGTTTCCGGCGGGGGCAGGATACGCAGTATTTT	CASSFRRGQDTQYF
TRBV2	TRBJ2-2	few	TRBD2	TGTGCCAGCAAACTAGCGGGAGTGTTCGGGGAGCTGTTTTTT	CASKLAGVFGELFF
TRBV5-4	TRBJ1-1	-	-	TGTGCCAGCAGCTTGTCTATCGCACACACTGAAGCTTTCTTT	CASSLSIAHTEAFF
TRBV15	TRBJ2-1	few	TRBD2	TGTGCCACCGAAGGGAAGCGGGAGGGAAGGAATGAGCAGTTCTTC	CATEGKREGRNEQFF
TRBV6-1	TRBJ2-4	-	-	TGTGCCATCAGTGGGACGGAGATCAGCGGGTCCACCGCTGCCAAAAACATTCAGTACTTC	CAISGTEISGSTAAKNIQYF
TRBV2	TRBJ2-3	few	-	TGTGCCAGCAGGACAGGAGTGTCCACAGATACGCAGTATTTT	CASRTGVSTDTQYF
TRBV12-3/TRBV12-4	TRBJ2-2	-	-	TGTGCCAGCCACTCGCGACTGAACACCGGGGAGCTGTTTTTT	CASHSRLNTGELFF
TRBV6-5	TRBJ2-7	few	-	TGTGCCAGCAGTTCACAGGGTACCTACGAGCAGTACTTC	CASSSQGTYEQYF
TRBV5-1	TRBJ2-2	-	TRBD2	TGCGCCAGCAGCAAACTAGCGGAACTAAACACCGGGGAGCTGTTTTTT	CASSKLAELNTGELFF
TRBV5-5	TRBJ1-1	few	TRBD1	TGTGCCAGCAGCACCGGGACAGGGGGTATCATGAACACTGAAGCTTTCTTT	CASSTGTGGIMNTEAFF
TRBV25-1	TRBJ2-3	-	TRBD1	TGTGCCAGCAGTGAATCCTACAGGGGAGGCACAGATACGCAGTATTTT	CASSESYRGGTDTQYF
TRBV10-3	TRBJ2-3	-	TRBD2	TGTGCCATCAGTGAGTCGGACGCGGGAGGGAGCACAGATACGCAGTATTTT	CAISESDAGGSTDTQYF
TRBV7-2	TRBJ2-5	-	-	TGTGCCAGCAGCCCCGTACAGGTCCCCAAGACCCAGTACTTC	CASSPVQVPKTQYF
TRBV10-3	TRBJ2-3	-	TRBD2	TGTGCCATCAGTGAAACTAGCGGCACAGATACGCAGTATTTT	CAISETSGTDTQYF
TRBV29-1	TRBJ1-1	few	-	TGCAGCCTCCGGGACACTTCAAACACTGAAGCTTTCTTT	CSLRDTSNTEAFF
TRBV3-1	TRBJ1-1	-	-	TGTGCCAGCAGCCAAGCGGGGGGCAAGTACACTGAAGCTTTCTTT	CASSQAGGKYTEAFF
TRBV14	TRBJ2-3	-	-	TGTGCCAGCAGCGGGCCCTCGGGAACGACAGATACGCAGTATTTT	CASSGPSGTTDTQYF
TRBV15	TRBJ1-5	-	-	TGTGCCACCAGCAGAGATTTATCCCCGACGGATCAGCCCCAGCATTTT	CATSRDLSPTDQPQHF
TRBV12-3/TRBV12-4	TRBJ2-1	-	TRBD2	TGTGCCAGCAGTAGACTAGCGGGAGCGTATGAGCAGTTCTTC	CASSRLAGAYEQFF
TRBV5-6	TRBJ2-7	-	-	TGTGCCAGCAGCTTGGCGGACGTCCACGAGCAGTACTTC	CASSLADVHEQYF
TRBV20-1	TRBJ2-1	-	TRBD2	TGCAGTGCTTCCCCTAGCGGGGTAAATGAGCAGTTCTTC	CSASPSGVNEQFF
TRBV20-1	TRBJ1-3	-	-	TGCAGTGTTATAAACAGCTCTGGAAACACCATATATTTT	CSVINSSGNTIYF
TRBV20-1	TRBJ1-5	-	-	TGCAGTGCTAGGGAAATAACCCACAGGAATCAGCCCCAGCATTTT	CSAREITHRNQPQHF
TRBV5-6	TRBJ2-2	few	-	TGTGCCAGCAGCACTGGTTGGGCCGGGGAGCTGTTTTTT	CASSTGWAGELFF
TRBV5-1	TRBJ1-4	-	-	TGCGCCAGCAGCCTAAACACCGCCGCTAATGAAAAACTGTTTTTT	CASSLNTAANEKLFF
TRBV20-1	TRBJ2-5	-	TRBD1	TGCAGTGCTCCCGGGACAGGGAACCAAGAGACCCAGTACTTC	CSAPGTGNQETQYF
TRBV5-1	TRBJ1-1	-	-	TGCGCCAGCAGCTTGGTGGATTTAGGAGAAGCTTTCTTT	CASSLVDLGEAFF
TRBV20-1	TRBJ2-2	-	TRBD2	TGCAGTGCTCAGACCCCGAGCGGGAGGTGGACCGGGGAGCTGTTTTTT	CSAQTPSGRWTGELFF
TRBV3-1	TRBJ1-2	-	-	TGTGCCAGCAGCCAAGATGCCGCCAGGCCCTATGGCTACACCTTC	CASSQDAARPYGYTF
TRBV7-2	TRBJ2-1	few	-	TGTGCCAGCAGCTTTCGGCTAGCGGCCCAGGGGAATGAGCAGTTCTTC	CASSFRLAAQGNEQFF
TRBV12-3/TRBV12-4	TRBJ1-5	many	-	TGTGCCAGCAGTTTAGTGGGCAATCAGCCCCAGCATTTT	CASSLVGNQPQHF
TRBV4-2	TRBJ2-1	-	TRBD1	TGTGCCAGCAGCCAAGTACAGGGGCAGTCCGATGAGCAGTTCTTC	CASSQVQGQSDEQFF
TRBV7-2	TRBJ2-5	few	-	TGTGCCAGCAGCTCCCACACTGGAGGGGAGACCCAGTACTTC	CASSSHTGGETQYF
TRBV4-1	TRBJ2-5	-	-	TGCGCCAGCAGCCAAGTTGGGGACGGCTTTGGGGAGACCCAGTACTTC	CASSQVGDGFGETQYF
TRBV12-3/TRBV12-4	TRBJ2-3	few	-	TGTGCCAGCAGTTTTGGGACTGGAGACCGACGCACAGATACGCAGTATTTT	CASSFGTGDRRTDTQYF
TRBV28	TRBJ2-1	-	-	TGTGCCAGCACACCGGCACCGCTGGATGAGCAGTTCTTC	CASTPAPLDEQFF
TRBV3-1	TRBJ2-1	-	TRBD2	TGTGCCAGCAGACTAGCGGGAGGCCTATACAATGAGCAGTTCTTC	CASRLAGGLYNEQFF
TRBV7-9	TRBJ1-5	-	-	TGTGCCAGCAGCTCCCGACGGGAGTTGAATCAGCCCCAGCATTTT	CASSSRRELNQPQHF
TRBV6-1	TRBJ1-3	-	TRBD1	TGTGCCAGCAGTGTTAGCGACAGGGTTTCATCTGGAAACACCATATATTTT	CASSVSDRVSSGNTIYF